This is a list of T cell receptor beta chains from one sample in a study of blood T cell repertoires in COVID-19. Only in-frame clones appear in the TCRdb table, and some are missing; sequencing was by immunoSEQ multiplex PCR. The sample records about 400,000 clones, under 90% being singletons. Material for sequencing was PBMCs or T cells enriched from blood (not recorded which). These receptors all stem from a woman aged 30 to 39 who had recovered from COVID-19. Each CDR3 is given with its conserved first and last residue. A D gene is named only where the DNA matches it firmly. For some rows the clone size is stated as once, few or many, or as a class when expanded; others skip it.

v_gene	abundance	d_gene	len	j_gene	CDR3nt	CDR3aa
TRBV2	NA	NA	13	TRBJ1-2	TGTGCCAGTCGGGGGATTCCTAACTATGGCTACACCTTC	CASRGIPNYGYTF
TRBV2	NA	NA	18	TRBJ2-2	TGTGCCAGCAGTCCCTTGGGGTTCTCCTCACGGGGAGCCGGGGAGCTGTTTTTT	CASSPLGFSSRGAGELFF
TRBV29-1	NA	NA	13	TRBJ1-1	TGCAGCGTTGAGGTTTTACAGGGAGGGGAAGCTTTCTTT	CSVEVLQGGEAFF
TRBV4-1	NA	NA	16	TRBJ1-6	TGCGCCAGCAGCCAAGAGGGGACAAGCTATAATTCACCCCTCCACTTT	CASSQEGTSYNSPLHF
TRBV30	once	NA	18	TRBJ1-3	TGTGCCTGGAGTGTCCCGATACGGGGTTCTTCCTCTGGAAACACCATATATTTT	CAWSVPIRGSSSGNTIYF
TRBV6-6	few	NA	14	TRBJ2-7	TGTGCCAGCAGAAAGGTCAGGGTGGGGCCCGAGCAGTACTTC	CASRKVRVGPEQYF
TRBV3-1/TRBV3-2	NA	NA	14	TRBJ2-2	TGTGCCAGCAGCCAAGATTTTAGCACCGGGGAGCTGTTTTTT	CASSQDFSTGELFF
TRBV7-2	NA	NA	16	TRBJ1-2	TGTGCCAGCACCCTGCCCCAACAGGGTTGGAGCTATGGCTACACCTTC	CASTLPQQGWSYGYTF
TRBV5-6	NA	TRBD1	14	TRBJ1-5	TGTGCCAGCACTCGGACAGGGAGCAATCAGCCCCAGCATTTT	CASTRTGSNQPQHF
TRBV6-2/TRBV6-3	NA	NA	12	TRBJ1-2	TGTGCCAGCAGTACTACGGACTATGGCTACACCTTC	CASSTTDYGYTF
TRBV12-3/TRBV12-4	NA	NA	12	TRBJ2-7	TGTGCCAGCAGTTTAACTTCCTACGAGCAGTACTTC	CASSLTSYEQYF
TRBV30	NA	NA	12	TRBJ2-5	TGTGCCTGGAGTATAAATGTTGAGACCCAGTACTTC	CAWSINVETQYF
TRBV19	NA	NA	14	TRBJ1-6	TGTGCCAGTAGTATAGATTCGGGGGAATCACCCCTCCACTTT	CASSIDSGESPLHF
TRBV5-1	NA	NA	16	TRBJ1-5	TGCGCCAGCAGCTTGGGAGGGCCGGCGAGCAATCAGCCCCAGCATTTT	CASSLGGPASNQPQHF
TRBV7-7	NA	NA	13	TRBJ2-1	TGTGCCAGCAGCCCCCTGCGGGGCGATGAGCAGTTCTTC	CASSPLRGDEQFF
TRBV30	once	NA	14	TRBJ1-5	TGTGCCTGGAGTGTCGCGTATAGCAATCAGCCCCAGCATTTT	CAWSVAYSNQPQHF
TRBV12-5	NA	TRBD1	13	TRBJ1-2	TGTGCTAGTGGGACCGACAGGGCTCGAGGCTACACCTTC	CASGTDRARGYTF
TRBV11-2	NA	NA	16	TRBJ1-1	TGTGCCAGCAGCTTAGCGTGGCGGGGAGGCGGCACTGAAGCTTTCTTT	CASSLAWRGGGTEAFF
TRBV14	NA	TRBD1	14	TRBJ1-1	TGTGCCAGCAGCCCGACAGGGGGTGACACTGAAGCTTTCTTT	CASSPTGGDTEAFF
TRBV6-5	NA	NA	14	TRBJ2-7	TGTGCCAGCAGTTACTCTCAATTCTCCTACGAGCAGTACTTC	CASSYSQFSYEQYF
TRBV5-1	NA	TRBD1	14	TRBJ1-4	TGCGCCAGCAGCTCGGGACAGGGAAATGAAAAACTGTTTTTT	CASSSGQGNEKLFF
TRBV7-3	NA	TRBD1	15	TRBJ2-1	TGTGCCAGCAGCCAAGGACAGGCTGGGTACAATGAGCAGTTCTTC	CASSQGQAGYNEQFF
TRBV6-5	NA	NA	14	TRBJ2-7	TGTGCCAGCAGTTACACAGGAACCTCCTACGAGCAGTACTTC	CASSYTGTSYEQYF
TRBV2	NA	NA	10	TRBJ2-1	TGTGCCAGCACGGGCAATGAGCAGTTCTTC	CASTGNEQFF
TRBV10-3	NA	TRBD1	15	TRBJ1-1	TGTGCCATCAGTGGGACAGGAGTTTTGAACACTGAAGCTTTCTTT	CAISGTGVLNTEAFF
TRBV10-3	NA	NA	16	TRBJ1-1	TGTGCCATCAGTGAAGGGGTTGGGGGAGGAAACACTGAAGCTTTCTTT	CAISEGVGGGNTEAFF
TRBV5-1	NA	NA	14	TRBJ1-2	TGCGCCAGCAGCTTTACAGGGTCTAACTATGGCTACACCTTC	CASSFTGSNYGYTF
TRBV4-2	NA	TRBD2	16	TRBJ2-1	TGTGCCAGCAGCTTAATAGCGGGAGGGACCTACAATGAGCAGTTCTTC	CASSLIAGGTYNEQFF
TRBV5-8	NA	NA	16	TRBJ1-2	TGTGCCAGCAGCTTGGGATACGCGACAGCTAACTATGGCTACACCTTC	CASSLGYATANYGYTF
TRBV23-1	NA	NA	13	TRBJ1-2	TGCGCCAGCAGTCAATCAGGGGTGGATGGCTACACCTTC	CASSQSGVDGYTF
TRBV29-1	NA	NA	12	TRBJ1-2	TGCAGCGTTGGCGGAGCTAACTATGGCTACACCTTC	CSVGGANYGYTF
TRBV7-8	NA	NA	16	TRBJ1-5	TGTGCCAGCAGCCGTAGACAGGCGGTTAGCAATCAGCCCCAGCATTTT	CASSRRQAVSNQPQHF
TRBV7-9	NA	NA	14	TRBJ2-7	TGTGCCAGCAGCTTAGATGGGACAAGCTACGAGCAGTACTTC	CASSLDGTSYEQYF
TRBV18	few	NA	16	TRBJ2-1	TGTGCCAGCTCACCACCGATCGGGGGAGCTTCTAATGAGCAGTTCTTC	CASSPPIGGASNEQFF
TRBV2	NA	NA	15	TRBJ2-3	TGTGCCAGCAGTTTTGGGCTACCTAGCACAGATACGCAGTATTTT	CASSFGLPSTDTQYF
TRBV19	NA	NA	16	TRBJ2-7	TGTGCCAGTAGTACCCGACACAATTTGGCCTCCTACGAGCAGTACTTC	CASSTRHNLASYEQYF
TRBV18	NA	NA	15	TRBJ2-1	TGTGCCAGCTCACCACCGGGGGGGGCTTACAATGAGCAGTTCTTC	CASSPPGGAYNEQFF
TRBV5-1	NA	TRBD2	15	TRBJ2-3	TGCGCCAGCAGCTATGGGGCTAGCGGGAGGGATACGCAGTATTTT	CASSYGASGRDTQYF
TRBV7-3	NA	TRBD1	14	TRBJ1-1	TGTGCCAGTTCGAGAACAGGGGGCAACACTGAAGCTTTCTTT	CASSRTGGNTEAFF
TRBV27	NA	NA	14	TRBJ1-1	TGTGCCAGCAGTTTAAAGGGGATGAACACTGAAGCTTTCTTT	CASSLKGMNTEAFF
TRBV10-3	NA	NA	13	TRBJ1-2	TGTGCCATCAGTGAAGCAGGGTCCCATGGCTACACCTTC	CAISEAGSHGYTF
TRBV25-1	NA	NA	14	TRBJ2-3	TGTGCCAGCAGTGAATACAGGGGCGGGGATACGCAGTATTTT	CASSEYRGGDTQYF
TRBV7-9	few	TRBD1	16	TRBJ2-2	TGTGCCAGCAGCTTAGCGGGACAGGGGTGGTCCGGGGAGCTGTTTTTT	CASSLAGQGWSGELFF
TRBV30	once	NA	13	TRBJ1-1	TGTGCCTGGAACCGAGACTTGAACACTGAAGCTTTCTTT	CAWNRDLNTEAFF
TRBV9	NA	NA	14	TRBJ2-4	TGTGCCAGCAGCGTAGATGGTAGCGGAAACATTCAGTACTTC	CASSVDGSGNIQYF
TRBV4-2	NA	NA	15	TRBJ1-2	TGTGCCAGCAGCCAGGTCAGGGATGAAGCCAATGGCTACACCTTC	CASSQVRDEANGYTF